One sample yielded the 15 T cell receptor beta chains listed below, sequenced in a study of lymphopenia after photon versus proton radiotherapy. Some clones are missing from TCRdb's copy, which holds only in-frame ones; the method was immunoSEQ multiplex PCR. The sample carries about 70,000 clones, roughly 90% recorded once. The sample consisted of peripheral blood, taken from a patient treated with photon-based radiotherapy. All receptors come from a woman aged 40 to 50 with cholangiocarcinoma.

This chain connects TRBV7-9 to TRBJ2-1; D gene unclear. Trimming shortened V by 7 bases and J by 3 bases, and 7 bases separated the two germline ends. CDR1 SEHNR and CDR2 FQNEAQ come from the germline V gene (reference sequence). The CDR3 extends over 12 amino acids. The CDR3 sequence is CASMAGYNEQFF. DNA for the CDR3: TGTGCCAGCATGGCTGGCTACAATGAGCAGTTCTTC.

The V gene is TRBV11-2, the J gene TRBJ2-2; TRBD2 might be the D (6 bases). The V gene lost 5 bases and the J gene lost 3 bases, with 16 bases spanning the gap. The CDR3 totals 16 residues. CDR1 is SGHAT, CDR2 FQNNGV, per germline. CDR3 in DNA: TGTGCCAGCAGCCACCCCGGCGGGGTTTACACCGGGGAGCTGTTTTTT. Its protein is CASSHPGGVYTGELFF.

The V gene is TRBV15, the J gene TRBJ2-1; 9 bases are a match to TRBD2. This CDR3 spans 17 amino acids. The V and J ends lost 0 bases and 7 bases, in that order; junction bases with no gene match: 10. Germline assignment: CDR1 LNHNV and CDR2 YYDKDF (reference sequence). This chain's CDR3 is CATSRDYGGGEGNEQFF. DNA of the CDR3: TGTGCCACCAGCAGAGATTACGGCGGGGGGGAAGGTAATGAGCAGTTCTTC.

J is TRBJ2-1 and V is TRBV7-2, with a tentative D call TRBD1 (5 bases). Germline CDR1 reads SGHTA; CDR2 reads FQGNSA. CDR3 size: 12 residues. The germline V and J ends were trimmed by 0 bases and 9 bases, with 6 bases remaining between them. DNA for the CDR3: TGTGCCAGCAGCTTAGCGACAGTTGAGCAGTTCTTC. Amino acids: CASSLATVEQFF.

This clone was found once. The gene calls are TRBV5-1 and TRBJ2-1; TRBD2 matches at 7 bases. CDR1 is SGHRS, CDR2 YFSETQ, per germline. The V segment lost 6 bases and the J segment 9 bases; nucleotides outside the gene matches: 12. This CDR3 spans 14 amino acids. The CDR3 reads CASTLSSGLREQFF. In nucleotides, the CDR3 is TGCGCCAGCACTCTAAGTAGCGGGCTCCGTGAGCAGTTCTTC. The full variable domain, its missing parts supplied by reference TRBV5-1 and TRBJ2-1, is KAGVTQTPRYLIKTRGQQVTLSCSPISGHRSVSWYQQTPGQGLQFLFEYFSETQRNKGNFPGRFSGRQFSNSRSEMNVSTLELGDSALYLCASTLSSGLREQFFGPGTRLTVL.

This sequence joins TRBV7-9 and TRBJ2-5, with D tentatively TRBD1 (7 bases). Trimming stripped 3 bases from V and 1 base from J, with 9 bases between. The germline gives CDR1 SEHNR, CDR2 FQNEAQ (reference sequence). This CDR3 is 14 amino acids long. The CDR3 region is CASSFQGGQETQYF. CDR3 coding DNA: TGTGCCAGCAGCTTTCAGGGGGGCCAAGAGACCCAGTACTTC.

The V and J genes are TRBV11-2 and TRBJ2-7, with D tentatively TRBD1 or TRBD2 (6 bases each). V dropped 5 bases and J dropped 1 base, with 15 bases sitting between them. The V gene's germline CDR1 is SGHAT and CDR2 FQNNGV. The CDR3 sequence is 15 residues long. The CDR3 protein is CASSARGGTSYEQYF. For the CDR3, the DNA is TGTGCCAGCAGCGCCAGGGGCGGGACTTCCTACGAGCAGTACTTC.

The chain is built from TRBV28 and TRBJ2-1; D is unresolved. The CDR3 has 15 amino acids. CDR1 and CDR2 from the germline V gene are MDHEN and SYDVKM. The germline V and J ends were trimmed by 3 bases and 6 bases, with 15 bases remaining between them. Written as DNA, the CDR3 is TGTGCCAGCAGTTTTGTGGGCTCGTCGGGCAATGAGCAGTTCTTC. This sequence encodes CASSFVGSSGNEQFF.

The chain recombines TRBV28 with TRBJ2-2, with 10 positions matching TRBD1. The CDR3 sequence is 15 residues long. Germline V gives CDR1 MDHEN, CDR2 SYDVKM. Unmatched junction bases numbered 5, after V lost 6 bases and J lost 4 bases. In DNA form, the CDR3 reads TGTGCCAGCAGCCGGACAGGGGGACTCACCGGGGAGCTGTTTTTT. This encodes CASSRTGGLTGELFF.

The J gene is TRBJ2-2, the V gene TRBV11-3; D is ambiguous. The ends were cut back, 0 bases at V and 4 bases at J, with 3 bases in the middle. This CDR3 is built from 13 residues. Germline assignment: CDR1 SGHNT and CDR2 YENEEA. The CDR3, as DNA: TGTGCCAGCAGCTTAGAGACCACCGGGGAGCTGTTTTTT. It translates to CASSLETTGELFF.

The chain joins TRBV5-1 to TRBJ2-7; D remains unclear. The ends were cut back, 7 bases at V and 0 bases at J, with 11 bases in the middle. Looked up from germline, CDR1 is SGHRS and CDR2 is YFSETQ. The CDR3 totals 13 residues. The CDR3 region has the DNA TGCGCCAGCGGCTCACTGAGCTCCTACGAGCAGTACTTC. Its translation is CASGSLSSYEQYF.

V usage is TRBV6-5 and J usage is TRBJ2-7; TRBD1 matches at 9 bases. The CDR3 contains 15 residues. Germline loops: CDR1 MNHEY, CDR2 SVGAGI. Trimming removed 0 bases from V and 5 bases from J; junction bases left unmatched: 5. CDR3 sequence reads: CASSYSGTGNNEQYF. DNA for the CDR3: TGTGCCAGCAGTTACTCGGGGACAGGGAACAACGAGCAGTACTTC.

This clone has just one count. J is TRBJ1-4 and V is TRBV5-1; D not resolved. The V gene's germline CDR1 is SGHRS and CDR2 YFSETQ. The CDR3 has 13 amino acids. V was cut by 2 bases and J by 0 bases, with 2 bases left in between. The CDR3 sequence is CASSFATNEKLFF. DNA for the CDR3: TGCGCCAGCAGCTTCGCAACTAATGAAAAACTGTTTTTT.

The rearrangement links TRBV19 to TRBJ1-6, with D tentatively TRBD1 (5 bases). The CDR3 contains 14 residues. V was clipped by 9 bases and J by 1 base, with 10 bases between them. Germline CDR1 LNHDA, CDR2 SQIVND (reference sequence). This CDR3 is CASGGESYNSPLHF. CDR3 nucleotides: TGTGCCAGCGGGGGGGAGTCCTATAATTCACCCCTCCACTTT.

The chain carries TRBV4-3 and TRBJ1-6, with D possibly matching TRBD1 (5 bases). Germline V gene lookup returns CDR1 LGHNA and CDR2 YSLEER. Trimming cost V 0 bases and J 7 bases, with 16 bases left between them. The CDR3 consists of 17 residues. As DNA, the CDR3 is TGCGCCAGCAGCCAAGATTCGGCAGGGAGTGACAATTCACCCCTCCACTTT. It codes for CASSQDSAGSDNSPLHF.